This T cell receptor (beta chain) appears in the sequencing data of a study of blood T cell repertoires in COVID-19. Background on the study: The cDNA or gDNA used as material had been derived from T cells, B-cell-depleted T cells, or PBMCs.

In the original analysis: The authors estimated nucleated cell counts from reference gene primer amplification. Only in-frame clones appear in the TCRdb table, and some are missing; sequencing was by immunoSEQ multiplex PCR. V and J calls and clone size are those listed in that table; D and trimming were worked out from the DNA. This table holds 50,000 to 65,000 clones, approximately 92% found once. The sequenced sample was peripheral blood. The clonotype comes from a man between 60 and 70 years old with active COVID-19.

CDR3 loop: CATSSRTGSGDSPLHF. The CDR3, as DNA: TGTGCCACCAGCAGCCGGACAGGGAGTGGTGATTCACCCCTCCACTTT. V and J are TRBV15 and TRBJ1-6; 8 bases align to TRBD1. Per germline, CDR1 LNHNV and CDR2 YYDKDF (reference sequence). The V gene end was trimmed by 3 bases and the J gene end by 8 bases; junction bases not matched to a gene: 9. CDR3 length: 16 residues.